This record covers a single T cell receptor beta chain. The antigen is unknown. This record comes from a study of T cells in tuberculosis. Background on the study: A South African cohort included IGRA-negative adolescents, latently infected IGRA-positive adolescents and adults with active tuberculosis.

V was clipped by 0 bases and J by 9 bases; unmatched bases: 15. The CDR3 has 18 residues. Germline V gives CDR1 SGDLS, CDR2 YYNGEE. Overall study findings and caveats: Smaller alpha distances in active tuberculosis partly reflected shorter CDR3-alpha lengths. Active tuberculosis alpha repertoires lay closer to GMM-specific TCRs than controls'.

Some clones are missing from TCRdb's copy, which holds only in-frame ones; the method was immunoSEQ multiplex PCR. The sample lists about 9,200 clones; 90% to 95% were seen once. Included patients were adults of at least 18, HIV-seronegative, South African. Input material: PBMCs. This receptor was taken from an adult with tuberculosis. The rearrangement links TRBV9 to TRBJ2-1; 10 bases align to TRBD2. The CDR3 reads CASSVAGGGAGGPREQFF. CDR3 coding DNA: TGTGCCAGCAGCGTAGCAGGTGGGGGAGCGGGAGGGCCCCGTGAGCAGTTCTTC.